Sequencing of this T cell receptor beta chain was carried out in a study of post-analysis software for immune sequencing data. Study-level background: Relapsing-remitting, secondary progressive and progressive-relapsing forms made up the multiple sclerosis disease courses. Overall study results and limits: Included in a set of roughly five TRBV segments more frequent in patients than controls were TRBV5-6, TRBV5-1 and TRBV20-1.

V lost 2 bases and J 2 bases, leaving 12 bases between the germline ends. The length of the CDR3 is 15 residues. This clonotype has just a few counts. What it binds is not known. Carried by the TCR beta cDNA libraries were unique molecular identifiers. TCRdb reprocessed the PCR reads via MiXCR and lists one record per CDR3 protein. Counted here are a few hundred thousand distinct CDR3 sequences, less than 40% occurring once; the ten biggest clones make up around 5.9%. The V call is TRBV12-3 or TRBV12-4, the J call TRBJ2-5; TRBD2 is a possible D gene (5 bases). Sequenced input: blood. This clonotype was sampled from a girl younger than 18 with multiple sclerosis. The CDR3 region has the DNA TGTGCCAGCAGTTTAAATGACCCGGGACAAGAGACCCAGTACTTC. Its protein product is CASSLNDPGQETQYF.